Listed here are 28 T cell receptor beta chains from one sample, sequenced in a study of neurological immune-mediated disorders. Using its own MiXCR run on the 5' RACE reads, TCRdb lists one record per CDR3 protein. Of 81,000 or so distinct CDR3 sequences in the sample, about 13% were seen once. Time point: longitudinal time-point 2. Sequencing used PBMCs. All receptors derive from a female donor with HTLV-1-associated myelopathy (HAM/TSP).

Ten or more counts support this clonotype. A read error may be the cause here, since a much bigger clone is one base away. V usage is TRBV5-1 and J usage is TRBJ2-5, with unresolved D. Between the trimmed V and J ends, which lost 0 bases and 1 base, there was a span of 1 base. The CDR3 consists of 12 residues. Germline V CDR1 and CDR2: SGHRS, YFSETQ. CDR3 DNA sequence: TGCGCCAGCAGCTTGGCCCAAGAGACCCAGTACTTC. This encodes CASSLAQETQYF.

This clonotype was picked up many times. The rearrangement uses TRBV28 and TRBJ2-1, with D possibly TRBD1 on 6 matching bases. CDR1 and CDR2 (germline): MDHEN, SYDVKM. The CDR3 covers 13 residues. Trimming took off 6 bases at V and 5 bases at J, with 11 bases between the two ends. This CDR3 reads CASRTGYNNEQFF. Written as DNA, the CDR3 is TGTGCCAGCAGGACAGGATACAACAATGAGCAGTTCTTC. Together with reference TRBV28 and TRBJ2-1, the CDR3 gives the full variable domain: DVKVTQSSRYLVKRTGEKVFLECVQDMDHENMFWYRQDPGLGLRLIYFSYDVKMKEKGDIPEGYSVSREKKERFSLILESASTNQTSMYLCASRTGYNNEQFFGPGTRLTVL.

This clonotype was picked up many times. The V and J genes are TRBV20-1 and TRBJ2-1; 9 bases are a match to TRBD1. The CDR3 spans 13 residues. Germline V CDR1 and CDR2: DFQATT, SNEGSKA (reference sequence). DNA of the CDR3: TGCAGCCTTCGACGGGACAGGGTCAATGAGCAGTTCTTC. Translated: CSLRRDRVNEQFF.

This clonotype was detected ten times or more. The chain uses TRBV7-2 and TRBJ2-7, with 7 nucleotides matching TRBD1. The J segment lost 0 bases and the V segment lost 3 bases, leaving 2 bases of the junction unmatched. The CDR3 covers 14 residues. CDR1 SGHTA and CDR2 FQGNSA come from the germline V gene. CDR3 protein: CASSLDRSSYEQYF. Written as DNA, the CDR3 is TGTGCCAGCAGCTTGGACAGGAGCTCCTACGAGCAGTACTTC.

For this clonotype: At one of its ends the junction is not consistent with the germline gene, which may arise from a read error. This rearrangement joins TRBV5-1 to TRBJ2-6, with D perhaps TRBD1 or TRBD2 (5 bases each). The CDR3 is made up of 18 amino acids. CDR1 SGHRS and CDR2 YFSETQ come from the germline V gene. CDR3 DNA: TGCGCCAGCATCTTGGGTACGGTGGGGACCTCTGGGGCCAACGTCCTGACTTTC. Translation: CASILGTVGTSGANVLTF.

V is TRBV28 and J is TRBJ2-2; weak D call: TRBD2 (6 bases). CDR3 length equals 14 residues. Germline values: CDR1 MDHEN, CDR2 SYDVKM. Trimming shortened V by 6 bases and J by 5 bases, and 13 bases separated the two germline ends. The CDR3 protein is CASSTAGGTGELFF. CDR3 coding DNA: TGTGCCAGCAGCACAGCGGGTGGAACCGGGGAGCTGTTTTTT.

This clonotype was picked up many times. The V call is TRBV5-1, the J call TRBJ2-1; D unresolved. The V end lost 4 bases, the J end lost 0 bases, and 14 bases lay between the germline ends. This CDR3 comprises 16 residues. Germline loops: CDR1 SGHRS, CDR2 YFSETQ. CDR3 sequence (DNA): TGCGCCAGCAGCATGCAAGCTGCTAGCTCCTACAATGAGCAGTTCTTC. Translation gives CASSMQAASSYNEQFF.

This clonotype was detected ten times or more. The chain recombines TRBV27 with TRBJ2-7, with a possible D match to TRBD2 (6 bases). The CDR3 extends over 16 amino acids. The germline V gene has CDR1 MNHEY and CDR2 SMNVEV (reference sequence). Trimming removed 8 bases at V and 1 base at J, with 21 bases between. The CDR3 bases are TGTGCCAGCGCAGCTTCGGAGGGTGCGTTATCCTACGAGCAGTACTTC. Translation: CASAASEGALSYEQYF.

This clonotype has ten or more counts. This chain uses TRBV6-2 or TRBV6-3 with TRBJ2-2; D not certain. Trimming stripped 1 base from V and 8 bases from J, with 5 bases between. This CDR3 is built from 12 residues. Germline-derived CDR1 and CDR2 are MNHEY and SVGEGT. CDR3 sequence: CASSYWPGELFF. CDR3 in DNA: TGTGCCAGCAGTTACTGGCCAGGGGAGCTGTTTTTT.

In its sample, this clonotype was seen many times. The chain joins TRBV6-5 to TRBJ1-6, with no clear D. Germline V gives CDR1 MNHEY, CDR2 SVGAGI. V lost 2 bases and J lost 7, with 9 bases in between. CDR3 length: 14 amino acids. CDR3: CASSYGQFNSPLHF. In DNA, the CDR3 is TGTGCCAGCAGTTACGGTCAATTCAATTCACCCCTCCACTTT.

This clonotype was seen ten or more times. This chain joins TRBV5-1 and TRBJ2-7; 8 bases line up with TRBD2. Unmatched junction bases numbered 4, after V lost 0 bases and J lost 2 bases. The CDR3 is made up of 15 amino acids. The germline V gene encodes CDR1 SGHRS and CDR2 YFSETQ. The CDR3 reads CASSLATSGTYEQYF. The CDR3 DNA reads as TGCGCCAGCAGCTTGGCCACTAGCGGTACCTACGAGCAGTACTTC.

This clonotype has at least ten counts. This sequence joins TRBV5-1 and TRBJ1-3, with 10 bases fitting TRBD1. After removal of 3 bases from V and 3 bases from J, the junction contained 3 bases not matched to a gene. Germline assignment: CDR1 SGHRS and CDR2 YFSETQ. The length of the CDR3 is 15 residues. CDR3 protein: CASSWDRGNGNTIYF. The CDR3 nucleotides read TGCGCCAGCAGCTGGGACAGGGGAAATGGAAACACCATATATTTT.

This clonotype was counted between two and nine times. The CDR3 coding sequence is TGTGCCAGCAGACAGAGGGAGTCTGGGGCTTTCTTT. The encoded protein is CASRQRESGAFF. V is TRBV28 and J is TRBJ1-1, with D unresolved. Germline V lookup: CDR1 MDHEN, CDR2 SYDVKM. Trimming took 6 bases from V and 11 from J, leaving 16 bases between them. CDR3 length: 12 amino acids.

This clonotype was seen a handful of times. The rearrangement joins TRBV9 to TRBJ2-6; a weak D match, TRBD1 (6 bases). The CDR3 has 17 residues. The germline V and J ends were trimmed by 2 bases and 0 bases, with 12 bases remaining between them. Germline CDR1 and CDR2: SGDLS and YYNGEE. CDR3 loop: CASSVGQSNSGANVLTF. In nucleotides, the CDR3 is TGTGCCAGCAGCGTCGGACAGTCTAACTCTGGGGCCAACGTCCTGACTTTC.

With regard to this clonotype: Germline and junction disagree at one end, which may indicate a read error. The V gene is TRBV5-1, the J gene TRBJ2-7; TRBD1 aligns across 9 bases. Looked up from germline, CDR1 is SGHRS and CDR2 is YFSETQ. CDR3 length equals 14 residues. CDR3 sequence (DNA): TGCTCCAGCAGCGCCTCGGGACAGGGTTACGAGCAGTACTTC. Its translation is CSSSASGQGYEQYF.

This clonotype was detected ten times or more. The genes are TRBV15 and TRBJ2-1; D may be TRBD1 or TRBD2 (5 bases each). The CDR3 sequence is 14 residues long. CDR1 and CDR2 (germline): LNHNV, YYDKDF (reference sequence). CDR3 protein: CATAERTGTHEQFF. The CDR3 DNA follows: TGTGCTACGGCAGAGAGGACGGGGACCCATGAGCAGTTCTTC.

This clonotype was picked up many times. The chain has TRBV5-1 and TRBJ2-7, with D hard to call. Germline V CDR1 and CDR2: SGHRS, YFSETQ. The V gene lost 1 base and the J gene lost 3 bases, with 8 bases spanning the gap. The length of the CDR3 is 13 residues. The chain's CDR3 is CASSLSQNYEQYF. For the CDR3, the DNA is TGCGCCAGCAGCTTGTCACAGAACTACGAGCAGTACTTC.

In this sample, this clonotype turned up many times. The chain is built from TRBV5-1 and TRBJ2-7; D gene ambiguous. The CDR3 contains 14 residues. Trimming removed 2 bases at V and 2 bases at J, with 11 bases between. Germline CDR1 and CDR2: SGHRS and YFSETQ. In nucleotides, the CDR3 is TGCGCCAGCAGCTTAAGTTGGCAGGCCTACGAGCAGTACTTC. Translation gives CASSLSWQAYEQYF.

This clonotype has more than one count but fewer than ten. The chain joins TRBV13 to TRBJ2-5, with D tentatively TRBD2 (5 bases). V was pared by 3 bases and J by 3 bases, with 20 bases between. This CDR3 spans 17 amino acids. The V gene's germline CDR1 is PRHDT and CDR2 FYEKMQ (reference sequence). The DNA for the CDR3 is TGTGCCAGCAGCTTCGTCGTAGGTACTAGGATCGAAGAGACCCAGTACTTC. As protein: CASSFVVGTRIEETQYF. The whole variable domain, remainder taken from reference TRBV13 and TRBJ2-5, is AAGVIQSPRHLIKEKRETATLKCYPIPRHDTVYWYQQGPGQDPQFLISFYEKMQSDKGSIPDRFSAQQFSDYHSELNMSSLELGDSALYFCASSFVVGTRIEETQYFGPGTRLLVL.

A word on this clonotype: A read error may explain this, as a much larger clone is one base away. The CDR3 bases are TGTGCCAGCAGCTGGCGACCTTCCAACGAGCAGTACTTC. Its translation is CASSWRPSNEQYF. The chain couples TRBV5-5 to TRBJ2-7; D unclear. The CDR3 totals 13 residues. Germline V gives CDR1 SGHKS, CDR2 YYEKEE (reference sequence). The V and J ends lost 3 bases and 5 bases respectively, with 12 bases between them. Complete variable domain (other parts from reference TRBV5-5 and TRBJ2-7): DAGVTQSPTHLIKTRGQQVTLRCSPISGHKSVSWYQQVLGQGPQFIFQYYEKEERGRGNFPDRFSARQFPNYSSELNVNALLLGDSALYLCASSWRPSNEQYFGPGTRLTVT.

This clonotype has at least ten counts. This sequence joins TRBV7-2 and TRBJ2-3; TRBD2 might be the D (6 bases). Germline CDR1 and CDR2: SGHTA and FQGNSA. V was cut by 1 base and J by 2 bases, with 10 bases left in between. This CDR3 spans 15 amino acids. CDR3 sequence: CASSLGDFSTDTQYF. DNA of the CDR3: TGTGCCAGCAGCTTAGGGGACTTCTCCACAGATACGCAGTATTTT.

This clonotype was counted many times. CDR3 loop: CASSDKLQGANTEAFF. The CDR3 DNA reads as TGTGCCAGCAGCGATAAGCTTCAGGGGGCGAACACTGAAGCTTTCTTT. The chain has TRBV5-5 and TRBJ1-1, with 8 bases identical to TRBD1. Germline V lookup: CDR1 SGHKS, CDR2 YYEKEE (reference sequence). CDR3 length equals 16 residues. V lost 4 bases to trimming and J lost 1 base; unmatched junction nucleotides: 9.

In this sample, this clonotype turned up many times. DNA for the CDR3: TGTGCCAGCAATACCGGTCGGGGGGCGAGCAATCAGCCCCAGCATTTT. It translates to CASNTGRGASNQPQHF. The rearrangement joins TRBV6-1 to TRBJ1-5, with a weak D call TRBD1 (6 bases). The V and J ends lost 7 bases and 1 base respectively, with 17 bases between them. The CDR3 contains 16 residues. Germline CDR1 and CDR2: MNHNS and SASEGT.

This clonotype has ten or more counts. This chain connects TRBV29-1 to TRBJ1-2, with 7 nucleotides matching TRBD1. Germline CDR1 and CDR2: SQVTM and ANQGSEA. This CDR3 region has 13 residues. After removal of 6 bases from V and 5 bases from J, the junction contained 9 bases not matched to a gene. This CDR3 is CSVRDRGSYGYTF. The CDR3 region has the DNA TGCAGCGTACGGGACAGAGGGTCTTATGGCTACACCTTC.

This clonotype appeared many times. V is TRBV10-3 and J is TRBJ2-5; a weak D match, TRBD1 (5 bases). V lost 7 bases, J lost 5 bases, and 17 bases lay in between. The germline V gene has CDR1 ENHRY and CDR2 SYGVKD. CDR3 size: 14 residues. In DNA form, the CDR3 reads TGTGCCATCAAGGCGGAATCAGGGATGGAGACCCAGTACTTC. It specifies CAIKAESGMETQYF.

This clonotype was seen only a few times. In nucleotides, the CDR3 is TGCGCCAGCAGTGAGTCAGGGGGCTCCTATGGCTACACCTTC. Its translation: CASSESGGSYGYTF. The rearrangement joins TRBV10-2 to TRBJ1-2; 7 bases map to TRBD1. Germline-derived CDR1 and CDR2 are WSHSY and SAAADI. With 0 bases clipped from V and 4 bases from J, the junction kept 2 bases outside the gene matches. The CDR3 is 14 residues long.

This clonotype appeared many times. CDR3 DNA sequence: TGTGCCAGCAGTTACTCGTCAGGAAGGGGTGGAAGCTACGAGCAGTACTTC. Its translation: CASSYSSGRGGSYEQYF. V gene TRBV6-5 combines with J gene TRBJ2-7; a possible D gene is TRBD1 (5 bases). The CDR3 consists of 17 residues. Germline CDR1 MNHEY, CDR2 SVGAGI. V gave up 0 bases and J gave up 3 bases, with 18 bases separating them.

This clonotype was picked up many times. This chain links TRBV20-1 with TRBJ2-7; D is uncertain. The CDR3 spans 12 residues. Germline-derived CDR1 and CDR2 are DFQATT and SNEGSKA (reference sequence). Trimming shortened V by 0 bases and J by 2 bases, and 5 bases separated the two germline ends. The chain's CDR3 is CSARDGPYEQYF. In DNA form, the CDR3 reads TGCAGTGCTAGAGATGGACCCTACGAGCAGTACTTC.